One sample yielded the 21 T cell receptor beta chains listed below, sequenced in a study of control samples from healthy donors and cancer patients. This table comes from immunoSEQ multiplex PCR, and its TCRdb copy is limited to in-frame clones, with some not included. The top ten clones hold 1.4% of a sample with 150,000 to 200,000 clones, roughly 92% of them seen once. Source material: blood. The source of these receptors is a young man in good health.

The J gene is TRBJ1-6, the V gene TRBV23-1; possibly TRBD1 for D (6 bases). TRBV23-1 falls under the ORF class, with uncertain function. The V gene lost 0 bases and the J gene lost 5 bases, with 17 bases spanning the gap. CDR3 size: 18 residues. CDR3: CASSQSGTGGRDNSPLHF. CDR3 bases: TGCGCCAGCAGTCAATCAGGGACCGGGGGCCGGGATAATTCACCCCTCCACTTT.

The rearrangement uses TRBV7-9 and TRBJ2-3, with 9 nucleotides matching TRBD2. The CDR3 length is 15 residues. Trimming took 2 bases from V and 3 from J; bases not matched to a gene: 3. Germline CDR1 SEHNR, CDR2 FQNEAQ (reference sequence). The CDR3 DNA reads as TGTGCCAGCAGCTTATTAGCGGGAGTTACAGATACGCAGTATTTT. Residues: CASSLLAGVTDTQYF. The entire variable domain, with the rest obtained from reference TRBV7-9 and TRBJ2-3, is as follows: DTGVSQNPRHKITKRGQNVTFRCDPISEHNRLYWYRQTLGQGPEFLTYFQNEAQLEKSRLLSDRFSAERPKGSFSTLEIQRTEQGDSAMYLCASSLLAGVTDTQYFGPGTRLTVL.

The J gene is TRBJ2-3, the V gene TRBV20-1; TRBD1 agrees at 7 bases. Per the germline V gene, CDR1 is DFQATT and CDR2 is SNEGSKA (reference sequence). This CDR3 is built from 14 residues. The J segment lost 4 bases and the V segment lost 3 bases, leaving 7 bases of the junction unmatched. The DNA for the CDR3 is TGCAGTGCTAGTCGACAGGGAAACGCAGATACGCAGTATTTT. Its protein product is CSASRQGNADTQYF.

CDR3 bases: TGTGCCAGCAGCGGGAGTGGAGGAAACACCATATATTTT. This gives the protein CASSGSGGNTIYF. The genes are TRBV7-9 and TRBJ1-3; D call uncertain. This CDR3 has 13 residues. CDR1 and CDR2 from the germline V gene are SEHNR and FQNEAQ (reference sequence). V was trimmed by 5 bases and J by 4 bases, leaving 9 bases between them.

The rearrangement uses TRBV11-3 and TRBJ2-5; D is unclear. Trimming took off 1 base at V and 2 bases at J, with 11 bases between the two ends. Germline V gene data show CDR1 as SGHNT and CDR2 as YENEEA. The CDR3 sequence is 15 residues long. The chain's CDR3 is CASSLGRQQQETQYF. For the CDR3, the DNA is TGTGCCAGCAGCTTAGGACGCCAACAACAAGAGACCCAGTACTTC.

The V call is TRBV12-3 or TRBV12-4, the J call TRBJ2-5, with 9 positions matching TRBD1. This CDR3 contains 13 residues. V was pared by 6 bases and J by 5 bases, with 4 bases of the junction left unmatched. For the CDR3, the DNA is TGTGCCAGCAGAATACAGGGGGCCGAGACCCAGTACTTC. It specifies CASRIQGAETQYF.

J is TRBJ1-3 and V is TRBV29-1; D may be TRBD1 (5 bases). The V gene lost 4 bases and the J gene lost 0 bases, with 13 bases spanning the gap. The CDR3 sequence is 15 residues long. Germline V gene lookup returns CDR1 SQVTM and CDR2 ANQGSEA. CDR3 DNA sequence: TGCAGCGTTGTTACCGGGACGGACTCTGGAAACACCATATATTTT. It translates to CSVVTGTDSGNTIYF.

This sequence joins TRBV3-1 (or the pseudogene TRBV3-2) and TRBJ2-7; D might be TRBD2 (5 bases). Germline CDR1 is LGHDT and CDR2 is YNNKEL (reference sequence). CDR3 length equals 17 residues. The V end was cut by 1 base, the J end by 0 bases, with 16 bases between. The CDR3 DNA follows: TGTGCCAGCAGCCAAGGATACCGCCGGGGAAGCTCCTACGAGCAGTACTTC. Translation: CASSQGYRRGSSYEQYF.

V gene TRBV20-1 combines with J gene TRBJ2-1; D might be TRBD1 or TRBD2, each matching 5 bases. The V end lost 3 bases, the J end lost 4 bases, and 16 bases lay between the germline ends. The germline V gene encodes CDR1 DFQATT and CDR2 SNEGSKA (reference sequence). The CDR3 length is 15 residues. CDR3 sequence reads: CSASFGTEGYNEQFF. Here the CDR3 DNA reads TGCAGTGCTAGTTTCGGGACCGAAGGGTACAATGAGCAGTTCTTC.

The chain links TRBV7-2 to TRBJ1-2; 7 bases are a match to TRBD1. CDR1 and CDR2 (germline): SGHTA, FQGNSA. V shed 5 bases and J 8 bases; nucleotides not matched to a gene: 14. The CDR3 is made up of 15 amino acids. CDR3 loop: CASSTGARGYGGYTF. DNA of the CDR3: TGTGCCAGCAGCACAGGGGCACGGGGCTACGGGGGCTACACCTTC.

This rearrangement joins TRBV7-9 to TRBJ2-1; 8 bases are shared with TRBD1. This CDR3 contains 15 residues. Trimming at V came to 2 bases and at J to 8 bases, leaving 8 bases not matched to a gene. Germline CDR1 and CDR2: SEHNR and FQNEAQ (reference sequence). The CDR3 DNA is TGTGCCAGCAGCTTATATCCGACAGGGGTAGATGAGCAGTTCTTC. It translates to CASSLYPTGVDEQFF.

The CDR3 is CASTAPGRATYEQYF. CDR3 bases: TGTGCCAGCACCGCCCCGGGGAGGGCCACCTACGAGCAGTACTTC. This chain joins TRBV6-5 and TRBJ2-7; 7 nucleotides agree with TRBD2. From germline, CDR1 is MNHEY and CDR2 SVGAGI. V was clipped by 7 bases and J by 2 bases; unmatched bases: 11. CDR3 length: 15 amino acids.

This CDR3 is CASSGAGVPYEQYF. The CDR3 DNA follows: TGCGCCAGCAGTGGGGCGGGGGTCCCCTACGAGCAGTACTTC. The chain recombines TRBV10-2 with TRBJ2-7; 7 bases match TRBD2. The V gene end was trimmed by 4 bases and the J gene end by 2 bases; junction bases not matched to a gene: 5. The CDR3 extends over 14 amino acids. Germline V gene sequence: CDR1 WSHSY, CDR2 SAAADI.

This rearrangement joins TRBV9 to TRBJ2-7; 9 bases agree with TRBD1. The CDR3 is 16 residues long. V gave up 3 bases and J gave up 7 bases; unmatched junction bases: 14. The germline V gene has CDR1 SGDLS and CDR2 YYNGEE. CDR3 loop: CASSAGLGQGSREQYF. As DNA, the CDR3 is TGTGCCAGCAGCGCAGGACTCGGACAGGGGTCGAGGGAGCAGTACTTC.

The rearrangement links TRBV5-1 to TRBJ2-7; D not certain. This CDR3 region has 13 residues. Germline V gene data show CDR1 as SGHRS and CDR2 as YFSETQ. The ends were cut back, 0 bases at V and 1 base at J, with 5 bases in the middle. This CDR3 is CASSLDQSYEQYF. CDR3 DNA: TGCGCCAGCAGCTTGGATCAGTCCTACGAGCAGTACTTC.

The chain carries TRBV18 and TRBJ1-6, with 7 nucleotides matching TRBD1. CDR1 and CDR2 from the germline V gene are KGHSH and LQKENI. The CDR3 contains 15 residues. J lost 9 bases, V lost 4 bases, and 9 bases had no gene match. CDR3 loop: CASSQKGARGSPLHF. CDR3 coding DNA: TGTGCCAGCTCACAAAAGGGGGCCCGGGGTTCACCCCTCCACTTT.

This chain uses TRBV14 with TRBJ2-5; TRBD2 is a possible D gene (6 bases). The germline V gene encodes CDR1 SGHDN and CDR2 FVKESK. Trimming removed 0 bases from V and 6 bases from J, with 14 bases in between. CDR3 size: 15 residues. CDR3 DNA sequence: TGTGCCAGCAGCCAAGACGGTGCGGGGAGGCAGACCCAGTACTTC. Its translation: CASSQDGAGRQTQYF.

The chain combines TRBV15 with TRBJ1-1; the D gene is possibly TRBD1 (5 bases). The CDR3 consists of 15 residues. V lost 0 bases, J lost 1 base, and 9 bases lay in between. Germline V CDR1 and CDR2: LNHNV, YYDKDF (reference sequence). For the CDR3, the DNA is TGTGCCACCAGCAGAGATTGGGGCAGGAACACTGAAGCTTTCTTT. It encodes CATSRDWGRNTEAFF.

The J gene is TRBJ1-2, the V gene TRBV29-1, with no clear D. Germline V gene sequence: CDR1 SQVTM, CDR2 ANQGSEA. V lost 6 bases, J lost 6 bases, and 5 bases lay in between. The CDR3 is 9 amino acids. The CDR3 here is CSVADGYTF. Here the CDR3 DNA reads TGCAGCGTGGCGGATGGCTACACCTTC.

The rearrangement uses TRBV30 and TRBJ1-1; D might be TRBD1 (5 bases). The CDR3 is made up of 14 amino acids. V dropped 2 bases and J dropped 6 bases, with 16 bases sitting between them. Germline V gene data show CDR1 as GTSNPN and CDR2 as SVGIG (reference sequence). CDR3 residues: CAWSFRRGAAEAFF. CDR3 bases: TGTGCCTGGAGTTTCCGAAGGGGCGCCGCTGAAGCTTTCTTT.

V usage is TRBV6-5 and J usage is TRBJ1-1, with D hard to call. V lost 8 bases and J 4 bases, leaving 20 bases between the germline ends. CDR3 length equals 15 residues. Germline V lookup: CDR1 MNHEY, CDR2 SVGAGI. This CDR3 reads CASSRGNQLGTEAFF. The CDR3 DNA reads as TGTGCCAGCTCCCGCGGGAACCAACTGGGCACTGAAGCTTTCTTT.